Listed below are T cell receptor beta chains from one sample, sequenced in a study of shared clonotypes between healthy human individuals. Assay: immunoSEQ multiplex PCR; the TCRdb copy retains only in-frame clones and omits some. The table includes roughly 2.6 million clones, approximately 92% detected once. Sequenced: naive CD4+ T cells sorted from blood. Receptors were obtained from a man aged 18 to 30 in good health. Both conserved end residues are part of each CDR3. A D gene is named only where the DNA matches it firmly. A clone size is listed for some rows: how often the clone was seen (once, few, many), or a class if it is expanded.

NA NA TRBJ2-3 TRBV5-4 CASSLSSSTDTQYF TGTGCCAGCAGCTTGAGTTCTAGCACAGATACGCAGTATTTT
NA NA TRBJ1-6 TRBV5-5 CASSFRGRGNGSPLHF TGTGCCAGCAGCTTTCGGGGTAGGGGGAACGGTTCACCCCTCCACTTT
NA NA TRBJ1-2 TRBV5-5 CASSRAYPLTAPPNYGYTF TGTGCCAGCAGCCGTGCCTACCCCCTGACGGCCCCCCCTAACTATGGCTACACCTTC
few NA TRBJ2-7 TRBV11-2 CASSLGAYEQYF TGTGCCAGCAGCTTAGGAGCCTACGAGCAGTACTTC
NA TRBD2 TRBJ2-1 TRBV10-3 CATGQTAGVFEQFF TGTGCCACAGGGCAAACGGCGGGAGTCTTTGAGCAGTTCTTC
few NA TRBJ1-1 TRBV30 CAWKGDETEAFF TGTGCCTGGAAGGGGGATGAAACTGAAGCTTTCTTT
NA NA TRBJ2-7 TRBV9 CASSVTGNSYEQYF TGTGCCAGCAGCGTAACCGGGAACTCCTACGAGCAGTACTTC
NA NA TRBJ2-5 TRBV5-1 CASSLEGNGETQYF TGCGCCAGCAGCTTAGAGGGGAACGGGGAGACCCAGTACTTC
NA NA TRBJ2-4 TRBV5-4 CASKDGRNIQYF TGTGCCAGCAAGGACGGCCGAAACATTCAGTACTTC
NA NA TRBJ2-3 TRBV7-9 CASSLRGQGSTDTQYF TGTGCCAGCAGCCTAAGGGGCCAAGGGTCCACAGATACGCAGTATTTT
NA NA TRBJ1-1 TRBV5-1 CASSLVGSGNTEAFF TGCGCCAGCAGCTTGGTTGGCTCTGGGAACACTGAAGCTTTCTTT
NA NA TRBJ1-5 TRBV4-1 CASSQEGRGSNQPQHF TGCGCCAGCAGCCAAGAAGGACGGGGGTCAAATCAGCCCCAGCATTTT
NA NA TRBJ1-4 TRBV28 CASRPGGAGEKLFF TGTGCCAGCAGGCCCGGGGGGGCCGGTGAAAAACTGTTTTTT
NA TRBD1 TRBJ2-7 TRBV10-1 CASSADRVNQQYF TGCGCCAGCAGTGCGGACAGGGTAAACCAGCAGTACTTC
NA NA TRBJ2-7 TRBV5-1 CASSAGTNYEQYF TGCGCCAGCAGCGCCGGGACAAACTACGAGCAGTACTTC
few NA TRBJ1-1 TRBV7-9 CASSLAWERNTEAFF TGTGCCAGCAGCTTAGCGTGGGAAAGGAACACTGAAGCTTTCTTT
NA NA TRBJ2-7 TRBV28 CASSFQLSSYEQYF TGTGCCAGCAGTTTCCAGTTAAGCTCCTACGAGCAGTACTTC
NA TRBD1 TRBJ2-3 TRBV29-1 CSVGGSQGTADTQYF TGCAGCGTTGGGGGTTCACAGGGGACCGCAGATACGCAGTATTTT
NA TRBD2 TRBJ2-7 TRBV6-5 CASSGLAGDLYEQYF TGTGCCAGCAGTGGACTAGCGGGAGATCTGTACGAGCAGTACTTC
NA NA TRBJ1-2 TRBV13 CASSLGLQVDYGYTF TGTGCCAGCAGCTTAGGCCTGCAGGTCGACTATGGCTACACCTTC
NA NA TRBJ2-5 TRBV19 CASSIRGLETQYF TGTGCCAGTAGTATCCGGGGTTTGGAGACCCAGTACTTC
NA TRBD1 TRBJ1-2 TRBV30 CAWKYNVLQGDYGYTF TGTGCCTGGAAATACAATGTGCTACAGGGGGACTATGGCTACACCTTC
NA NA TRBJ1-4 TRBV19 CASSREVPTNEKLFF TGTGCCAGTAGTAGGGAGGTCCCGACTAATGAAAAACTGTTTTTT
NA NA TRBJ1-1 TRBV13 CASSPRGGEAFF TGTGCCAGCAGCCCACGGGGGGGCGAAGCTTTCTTT
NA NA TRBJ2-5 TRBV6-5 CASSRREETQYF TGTGCCAGCAGTAGGCGGGAAGAGACCCAGTACTTC
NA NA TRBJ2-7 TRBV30 CAWSLGGSYEQYF TGTGCCTGGAGTCTGGGCGGGTCATACGAGCAGTACTTC